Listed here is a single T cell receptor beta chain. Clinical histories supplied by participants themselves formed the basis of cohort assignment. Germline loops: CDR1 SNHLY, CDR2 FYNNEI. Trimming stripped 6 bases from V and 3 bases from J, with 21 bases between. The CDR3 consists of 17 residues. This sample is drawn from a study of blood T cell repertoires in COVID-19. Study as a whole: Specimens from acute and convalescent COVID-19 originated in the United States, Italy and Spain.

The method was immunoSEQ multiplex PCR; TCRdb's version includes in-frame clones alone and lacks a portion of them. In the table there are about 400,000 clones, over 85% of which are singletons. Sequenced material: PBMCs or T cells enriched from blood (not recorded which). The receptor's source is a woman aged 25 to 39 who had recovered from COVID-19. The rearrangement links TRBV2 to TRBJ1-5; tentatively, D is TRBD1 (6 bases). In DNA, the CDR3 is TGTGCCAGCAGCCTTGACAGGCTCCGCGATTACAATCAGCCCCAGCATTTT. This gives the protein CASSLDRLRDYNQPQHF.